This T cell receptor (beta chain) was recovered during a study of PD-L1 blockade in urothelial cancer. Assay: immunoSEQ multiplex PCR; the TCRdb copy retains only in-frame clones and omits some. The sample consists of about 22,000 clones, around 90% of them appearing once. J lost 1 base, V lost 2 bases, and 7 bases had no gene match. From germline, CDR1 is SGHAT and CDR2 FQNNGV. The CDR3 totals 16 residues. V gene TRBV11-2 combines with J gene TRBJ1-1; 7 nucleotides agree with TRBD1. Sample: PBMCs, taken around atezolizumab (anti-PD-L1) treatment. This clonotype was sampled from a woman in her sixties with urothelial cancer. CDR3 DNA sequence: TGTGCCAGCAGCTTATACAGGGGCAGAGGGAACACTGAAGCTTTCTTT. Amino acid sequence: CASSLYRGRGNTEAFF.